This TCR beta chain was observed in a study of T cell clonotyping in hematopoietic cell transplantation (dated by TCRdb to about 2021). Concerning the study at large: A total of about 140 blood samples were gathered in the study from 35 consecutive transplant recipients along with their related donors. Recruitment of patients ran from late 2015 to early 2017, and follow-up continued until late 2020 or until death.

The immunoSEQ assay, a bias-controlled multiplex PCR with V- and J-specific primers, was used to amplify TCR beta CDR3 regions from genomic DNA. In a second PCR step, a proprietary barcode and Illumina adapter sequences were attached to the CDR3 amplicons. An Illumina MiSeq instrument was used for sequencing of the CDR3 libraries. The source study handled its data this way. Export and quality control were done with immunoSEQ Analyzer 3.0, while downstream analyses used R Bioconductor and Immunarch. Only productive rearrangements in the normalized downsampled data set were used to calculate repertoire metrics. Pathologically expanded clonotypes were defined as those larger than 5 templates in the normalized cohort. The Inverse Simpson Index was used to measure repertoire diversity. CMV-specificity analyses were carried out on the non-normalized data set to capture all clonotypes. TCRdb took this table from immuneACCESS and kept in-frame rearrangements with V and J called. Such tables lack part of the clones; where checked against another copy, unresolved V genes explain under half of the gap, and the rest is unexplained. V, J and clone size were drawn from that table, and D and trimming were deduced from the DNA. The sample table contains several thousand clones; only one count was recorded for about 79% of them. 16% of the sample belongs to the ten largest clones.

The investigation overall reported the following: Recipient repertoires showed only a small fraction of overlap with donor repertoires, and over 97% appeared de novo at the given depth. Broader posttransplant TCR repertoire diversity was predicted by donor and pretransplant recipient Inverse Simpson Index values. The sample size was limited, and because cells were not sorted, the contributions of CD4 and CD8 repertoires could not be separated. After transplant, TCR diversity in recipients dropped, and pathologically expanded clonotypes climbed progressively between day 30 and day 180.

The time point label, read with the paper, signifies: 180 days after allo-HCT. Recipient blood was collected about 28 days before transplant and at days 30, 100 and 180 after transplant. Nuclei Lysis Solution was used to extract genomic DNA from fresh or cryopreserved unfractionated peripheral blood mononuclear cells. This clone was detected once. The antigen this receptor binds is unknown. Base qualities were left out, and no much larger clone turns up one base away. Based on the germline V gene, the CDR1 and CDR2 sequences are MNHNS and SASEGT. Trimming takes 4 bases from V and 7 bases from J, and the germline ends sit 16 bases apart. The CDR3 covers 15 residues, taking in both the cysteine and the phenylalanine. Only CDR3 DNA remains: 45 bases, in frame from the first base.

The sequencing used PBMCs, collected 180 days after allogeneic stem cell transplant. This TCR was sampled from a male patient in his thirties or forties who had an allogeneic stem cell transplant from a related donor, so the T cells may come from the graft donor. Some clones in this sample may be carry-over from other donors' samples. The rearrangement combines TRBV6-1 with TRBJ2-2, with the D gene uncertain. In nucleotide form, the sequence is TGTGCCAGCAGTGTCGAGGCTAGGTACTACGGGGAGCTGTTTTTT. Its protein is CASSVEARYYGELFF.